These 13 T cell receptor beta chains originate from one sample sequenced in a study of immune characterization of retroperitoneal liposarcoma. TCRdb re-analysed the PCR reads in MiXCR, keeping a single row per CDR3 protein. The profile shows several thousand distinct CDR3 sequences, approximately 30% of them singletons. Specimen: blood. The receptors shown here come from a male donor with retroperitoneal liposarcoma.

This clonotype is medium-sized within its sample. This chain links TRBV5-6 with TRBJ2-1; D possibly uses TRBD1 or TRBD2 (5 bases each). The J call may be mistaken, given a closer DNA end match to TRBJ2-7. Germline V gene data show CDR1 as SGHDT and CDR2 as YYEEEE. CDR3 size: 16 residues. CDR3 DNA sequence: TGTGCCAGCAGTCGGAAGAGGGACCTACTCTACAATGAGCAGTACTTC. Encoded protein: CASSRKRDLLYNEQYF.

This clonotype was observed at least ten times. This chain joins TRBV7-2 and TRBJ2-7; the D gene is possibly TRBD1 (6 bases). Germline V CDR1 and CDR2: SGHTA, FQGNSA. The V and J ends lost 6 bases and 6 bases respectively, with 15 bases between them. The CDR3 runs to 13 residues. DNA of the CDR3: TGTGCCAGCAGACCCAACAGGGAAGGCGAGCAGTACTTC. Translated: CASRPNREGEQYF.

This clonotype has a count of ten or more. The V gene is TRBV11-2, the J gene TRBJ2-2, with D uncertain. CDR1 SGHAT and CDR2 FQNNGV come from the germline V gene. The CDR3 is 16 residues long. The V end lost 5 bases, the J end lost 4 bases, and 17 bases lay between the germline ends. The chain's CDR3 is CASSILLRKGTGELFF. The CDR3 nucleotides are TGTGCCAGCAGCATACTACTACGAAAAGGCACCGGGGAGCTGTTTTTT.

V is TRBV27 and J is TRBJ2-5; 10 bases fit TRBD1. This CDR3 spans 16 amino acids. Per the germline V gene, CDR1 is MNHEY and CDR2 is SMNVEV (reference sequence). Unmatched junction bases numbered 10, after V lost 5 bases and J lost 4 bases. CDR3 DNA sequence: TGTGCCAGCAGTCCCCGGGACAGGGGATTGGGAGAGACCCAGTACTTC. Its protein is CASSPRDRGLGETQYF.

This clonotype was found a few times. The rearrangement links TRBV15 to TRBJ1-5; tentatively, D is TRBD1 (5 bases). This CDR3 contains 13 residues. Trimming cost V 6 bases and J 7 bases, with 13 bases left between them. Germline V gene sequence: CDR1 LNHNV, CDR2 YYDKDF (reference sequence). CDR3 amino acids: CATRSRGEQPQHF. The CDR3 DNA follows: TGTGCCACCAGAAGTCGAGGGGAGCAGCCCCAGCATTTT.

The chain's CDR3 is CSVATRGGQHYEQFF. DNA for the CDR3: TGCAGTGTGGCCACCCGGGGGGGGCAACACTACGAGCAGTTCTTC. The chain has TRBV20-1 and TRBJ2-1, with TRBD2 matching over 8 bases. The CDR3 length is 15 residues. Germline V gene lookup returns CDR1 DFQATT and CDR2 SNEGSKA (reference sequence). J was trimmed by 10 bases and V by 7 bases; bases with no gene match: 18.

V and J are TRBV6-1 and TRBJ2-1; 10 bases align to TRBD1. Germline CDR1 MNHNS, CDR2 SASEGT. The trim removed 5 bases at V and 5 bases at J, leaving 6 bases unmatched. This CDR3 contains 15 residues. For the CDR3, the DNA is TGTGCCAGCAGTAGAACCGGGACAGGGGACAATGAGCAGTTCTTC. Translated, it gives CASSRTGTGDNEQFF.

This clonotype is medium-sized. The chain is built from TRBV12-3 or TRBV12-4 and TRBJ2-3, with D possibly TRBD2 on 6 matching bases. V lost 3 bases and J lost 5, with 9 bases in between. This CDR3 contains 13 residues. The CDR3 sequence is CASSLGGEDTQYF. The CDR3 nucleotides read TGTGCCAGCAGTTTGGGCGGGGAAGATACGCAGTATTTT.

This clonotype came up many times. J is TRBJ1-2 and V is TRBV12-3 or TRBV12-4; possible D gene TRBD1, 5 bases. The V end lost 6 bases, the J end lost 1 base, and 15 bases lay between the germline ends. CDR3 length equals 15 residues. The CDR3 DNA reads as TGTGCCAGCAGCCCGGACACCGTGAGTAACTATGGCTACACCTTC. Its protein is CASSPDTVSNYGYTF.

This clonotype was recorded many times. V is TRBV5-4 and J is TRBJ2-3; 16 bases are a match to TRBD2. The germline V gene has CDR1 SGHNT and CDR2 YYREEE (reference sequence). This CDR3 contains 16 residues. Unmatched junction bases numbered 2, after V lost 3 bases and J lost 4 bases. CDR3 sequence: CASSSGLAGGPDTQYF. The CDR3 DNA sequence: TGTGCCAGCAGCTCGGGACTAGCGGGGGGGCCAGATACGCAGTATTTT.

This clonotype was counted at least ten times. The chain recombines TRBV6-1 with TRBJ2-2; TRBD1 might be the D (5 bases). There are 14 residues in the CDR3. V lost 2 bases and J 5 bases, leaving 9 bases between the germline ends. CDR1 is MNHNS, CDR2 SASEGT, per germline. The DNA for the CDR3 is TGTGCCAGCAGTGAATCACAGGCTACCGGGGAGCTGTTTTTT. Its protein product is CASSESQATGELFF.

This clonotype was detected a few times. The V call is TRBV6-1, the J call TRBJ2-1, with TRBD2 identical over 9 bases. The CDR3 loop spans 18 amino acids. From germline, CDR1 is MNHNS and CDR2 SASEGT. With 5 bases clipped from V and 2 bases from J, the junction kept 13 bases outside the gene matches. The chain's CDR3 is CASSRRTSETVPYNEQFF. CDR3 nucleotide sequence: TGTGCCAGCAGTCGCAGGACTAGCGAAACTGTTCCCTACAATGAGCAGTTCTTC.

The gene calls are TRBV6-1 and TRBJ2-3; D not resolved. Deletions cut 2 bases from V and 1 base from J, with 7 bases between. The CDR3 loop spans 14 amino acids. Germline V CDR1 and CDR2: MNHNS, SASEGT. CDR3 DNA: TGTGCCAGCAGTGAATCGGCCGGCACAGATACGCAGTATTTT. It translates to CASSESAGTDTQYF.